The rows below give T cell receptor beta chains drawn from one sample of a study of blood T cell repertoires in COVID-19. Data came from immunoSEQ multiplex PCR; TCRdb stores just in-frame clones and leaves some out. The table includes more than 85,000 clones, 82% detected once. Specimen: peripheral blood. The receptor source for this set is an elderly woman with acute or convalescent COVID-19. Each CDR3 is given with its conserved first and last residue. D genes are given only for firm matches. Some rows mark clone size as missing; the rest say once, few, many or name a class of expanded clone.

J | D | V | size | DNA | CDR3
TRBJ1-2 | TRBD1 | TRBV18 | NA | TGTGCCAGCTCACCCCTAGGTGAGACAGGGATTAACTATGGCTACACCTTC | CASSPLGETGINYGYTF
TRBJ2-3 | NA | TRBV24-1 | NA | TGTGCCACCAGTGACCCCGGACAAGGCACAGATACGCAGTATTTT | CATSDPGQGTDTQYF
TRBJ2-3 | TRBD2 | TRBV18 | NA | TGTGCCAGCTCACCTTATTGGACTAGCGGGATATCAGATACGCAGTATTTT | CASSPYWTSGISDTQYF
TRBJ1-1 | NA | TRBV20-1 | NA | TGCAGTGCTAGTCGACAGCCGAACACTGAAGCTTTCTTT | CSASRQPNTEAFF
TRBJ1-1 | NA | TRBV4-1 | NA | TGCGCCAGCAGCGGGGGACTTCCGAACACTGAAGCTTTCTTT | CASSGGLPNTEAFF
TRBJ2-3 | TRBD2 | TRBV5-1 | NA | TGCGCCAGCAGCGGAAACCTAGCGGGAGGAACTGCAGATACGCAGTATTTT | CASSGNLAGGTADTQYF
TRBJ1-1 | NA | TRBV7-9 | NA | TGTGCCAGCAGCATTGGACAGCGAGCTTTCTTT | CASSIGQRAFF
TRBJ2-2 | NA | TRBV7-2 | NA | TGTGCCAGCAGCTTAGCCGGGAGTTGGGGCGGGGAGCTGTTTTTT | CASSLAGSWGGELFF
TRBJ1-6 | NA | TRBV27 | NA | TGTGCCAGCAGTTTATTAGACAGCAATTCACCCCTCCACTTT | CASSLLDSNSPLHF
TRBJ1-2 | NA | TRBV4-1 | NA | TGCGCCAGCAGCCAAGACCAGGATTGGGACTATGGCTACACCTTC | CASSQDQDWDYGYTF
TRBJ1-3 | TRBD1 | TRBV9 | NA | TGTGCCAGCAGCAAGAGCGGGACAGGGGGCTTTGGAAACACCATATATTTT | CASSKSGTGGFGNTIYF
TRBJ1-1 | NA | TRBV5-1 | NA | TGCGCCAGCAGCCGGGACTTGAACACTGAAGCTTTCTTT | CASSRDLNTEAFF
TRBJ2-2 | TRBD2 | TRBV6-5 | NA | TGTGCCAGCAGTTACCGAGGACTAGCGGGAAAGGAGCTGTTTTTT | CASSYRGLAGKELFF
TRBJ1-2 | TRBD1 | TRBV6-5 | few | TGTGCCAGCAGCCGATTCAAGACAGGGAACTATGGCTACACCTTC | CASSRFKTGNYGYTF
TRBJ1-5 | NA | TRBV5-1 | NA | TGCGCCAGCAGCAAGGCACCACAGGGTGAGGATCAGCCCCAGCATTTT | CASSKAPQGEDQPQHF
TRBJ1-1 | TRBD1 | TRBV25-1 | NA | TGTGCCAGCAGTGAAGACAGGGGCCTTGGGGCTTTCTTT | CASSEDRGLGAFF
TRBJ2-5 | NA | TRBV4-1 | NA | TGCGCCAGCAGCCAAATGCAGGGTGGGACCCAGTACTTC | CASSQMQGGTQYF
TRBJ1-2 | TRBD1 | TRBV7-9 | NA | TGTGCCAGCAGCTTACCCGGGACAGGCGGACTTACCTATGGCTACACCTTC | CASSLPGTGGLTYGYTF
TRBJ2-2 | NA | TRBV5-1 | NA | TGCGCCAGCAGCTTGGCCAGGGTCGCCGGGGAGCTGTTTTTT | CASSLARVAGELFF
TRBJ2-7 | TRBD1 | TRBV5-1 | NA | TGCGCCAGCAGCTTGGACGGGACAGCTTCCTACGAGCAGTACTTC | CASSLDGTASYEQYF
TRBJ1-4 | NA | TRBV7-9 | once | TGTGCCAGCAGCTTAGGGAGTTTCCTAAATGAAAAACTGTTTTTT | CASSLGSFLNEKLFF
TRBJ1-1 | NA | TRBV10-2 | NA | TGCGCCAGCAGGGACATCAAGAACACTGAAGCTTTCTTT | CASRDIKNTEAFF
TRBJ2-2 | TRBD2 | TRBV19 | NA | TGTGCCAGTAGTATCCGGAGCGGGAGAGGCACCGGGGAGCTGTTTTTT | CASSIRSGRGTGELFF
TRBJ1-6 | NA | TRBV3-1/TRBV3-2 | few | TGTGCCAGCAGCCAAGTGCGGGGGGATTCACCCCTCCACTTT | CASSQVRGDSPLHF
TRBJ1-1 | NA | TRBV18 | NA | TGTGCCACCGGGAGAAGTGTGGGAAACACTGAAGCTTTCTTT | CATGRSVGNTEAFF
TRBJ1-2 | NA | TRBV5-6 | NA | TGTGCCAGCAGCCCACCGGGGGGTAACTATGGCTACACCTTC | CASSPPGGNYGYTF